This record concerns one TCR beta chain sequence. Multiplex touch-down PCR with TRB-A/B primers amplified rearranged V-D-J TRB sequences. Each CDR3 protein is one row after TCRdb ran MiXCR on the multiplex PCR reads. The table shows around 8,900 distinct CDR3 sequences, with under 35% occurring only once. The data stem from a study of T cell repertoires in aging, cancer and after chemotherapy. The template was genomic DNA from peripheral blood, not RNA. The CDR3 runs to 16 residues. V was clipped by 5 bases and J by 3 bases; unmatched bases: 8. The J gene is TRBJ1-5, the V gene TRBV12-3 or TRBV12-4, with 9 bases lining up with TRBD1. The receptor was derived from a human donor in good health. Sequenced input: blood. The DNA of the CDR3 is TGTGCCAGCAGTGTGGGGACAGGGTACCCCAATCAGCCCCAGCATTTT. Translated, it gives CASSVGTGYPNQPQHF.